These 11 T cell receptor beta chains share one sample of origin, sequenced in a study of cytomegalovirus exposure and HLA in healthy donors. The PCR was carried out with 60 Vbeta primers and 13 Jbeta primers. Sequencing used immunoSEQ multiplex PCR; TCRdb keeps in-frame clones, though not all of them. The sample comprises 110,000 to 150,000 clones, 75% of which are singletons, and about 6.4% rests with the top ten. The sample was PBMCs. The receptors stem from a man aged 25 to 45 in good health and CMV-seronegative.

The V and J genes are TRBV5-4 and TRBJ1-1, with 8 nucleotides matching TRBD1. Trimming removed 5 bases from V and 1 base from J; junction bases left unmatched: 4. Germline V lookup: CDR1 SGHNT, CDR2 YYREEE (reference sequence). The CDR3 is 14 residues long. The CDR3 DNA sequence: TGTGCCAGCAGAATTGACAGGGGGAACACTGAAGCTTTCTTT. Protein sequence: CASRIDRGNTEAFF. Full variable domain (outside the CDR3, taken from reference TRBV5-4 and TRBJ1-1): ETGVTQSPTHLIKTRGQQVTLRCSSQSGHNTVSWYQQALGQGPQFIFQYYREEENGRGNFPPRFSGLQFPNYSSELNVNALELDDSALYLCASRIDRGNTEAFFGQGTRLTVV.

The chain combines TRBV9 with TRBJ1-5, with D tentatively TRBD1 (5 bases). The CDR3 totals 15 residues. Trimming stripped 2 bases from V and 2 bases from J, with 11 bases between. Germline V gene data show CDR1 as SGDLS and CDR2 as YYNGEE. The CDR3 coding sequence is TGTGCCAGCAGCGTGGGGGGGATGGGCAATCAGCCCCAGCATTTT. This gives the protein CASSVGGMGNQPQHF.

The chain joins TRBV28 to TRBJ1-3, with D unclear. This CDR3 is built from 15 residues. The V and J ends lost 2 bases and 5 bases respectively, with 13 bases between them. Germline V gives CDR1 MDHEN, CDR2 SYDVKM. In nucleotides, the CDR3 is TGTGCCAGCAGTTTAGGTGACACAATACGAAACACCATATATTTT. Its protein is CASSLGDTIRNTIYF.

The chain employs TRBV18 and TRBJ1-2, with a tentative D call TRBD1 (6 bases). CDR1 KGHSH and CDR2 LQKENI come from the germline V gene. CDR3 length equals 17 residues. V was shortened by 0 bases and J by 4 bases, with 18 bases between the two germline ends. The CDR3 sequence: CASSPPAPQGSTYGYTF. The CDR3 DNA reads TGTGCCAGCTCACCACCGGCCCCACAGGGAAGTACCTATGGCTACACCTTC.

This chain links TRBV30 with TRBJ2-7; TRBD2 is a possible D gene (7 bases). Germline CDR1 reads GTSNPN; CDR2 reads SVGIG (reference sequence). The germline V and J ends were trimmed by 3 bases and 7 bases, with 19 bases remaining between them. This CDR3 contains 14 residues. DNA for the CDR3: TGTGCCTGGAGAGGAGTGGGGGGGCCGGAAGAGCAGTACTTC. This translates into CAWRGVGGPEEQYF.

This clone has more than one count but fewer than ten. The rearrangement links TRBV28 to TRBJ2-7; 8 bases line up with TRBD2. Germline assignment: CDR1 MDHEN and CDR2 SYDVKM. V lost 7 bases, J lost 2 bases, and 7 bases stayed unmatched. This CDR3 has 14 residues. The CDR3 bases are TGTGCCAGCACCACCCTAGCGGGCGCCTACGAGCAGTACTTC. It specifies CASTTLAGAYEQYF. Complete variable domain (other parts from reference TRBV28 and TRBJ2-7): DVKVTQSSRYLVKRTGEKVFLECVQDMDHENMFWYRQDPGLGLRLIYFSYDVKMKEKGDIPEGYSVSREKKERFSLILESASTNQTSMYLCASTTLAGAYEQYFGPGTRLTVT.

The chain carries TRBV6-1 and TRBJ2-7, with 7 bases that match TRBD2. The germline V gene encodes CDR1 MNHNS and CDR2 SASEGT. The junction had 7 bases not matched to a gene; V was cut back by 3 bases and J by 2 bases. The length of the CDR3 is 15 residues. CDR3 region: CASSDRGGVTYEQYF. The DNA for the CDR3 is TGTGCCAGCAGTGATCGGGGAGGGGTCACCTACGAGCAGTACTTC.

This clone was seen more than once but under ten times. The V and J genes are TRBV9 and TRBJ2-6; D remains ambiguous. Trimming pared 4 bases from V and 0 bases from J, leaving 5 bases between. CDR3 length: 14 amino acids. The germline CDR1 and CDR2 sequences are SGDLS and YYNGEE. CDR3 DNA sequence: TGTGCCAGCAGCCTGGCCTCTGGGGCCAACGTCCTGACTTTC. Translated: CASSLASGANVLTF. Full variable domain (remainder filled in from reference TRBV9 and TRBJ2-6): DSGVTQTPKHLITATGQRVTLRCSPRSGDLSVYWYQQSLDQGLQFLIQYYNGEERAKGNILERFSAQQFPDLHSELNLSSLELGDSALYFCASSLASGANVLTFGAGSRLTVL.

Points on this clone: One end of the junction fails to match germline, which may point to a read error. The CDR3 sequence is CASRQAEGGAGAKNIQYF. The CDR3 region has the DNA TGTGCCAGCCGCCAAGCCGAGGGGGGGGCTGGGGCCAAAAACATTCAGTACTTC. This chain connects TRBV4-2 to TRBJ2-4; weak D call: TRBD2 (7 bases). This CDR3 region has 18 residues. Germline V gene sequence: CDR1 LGHNA, CDR2 YNFKEQ.

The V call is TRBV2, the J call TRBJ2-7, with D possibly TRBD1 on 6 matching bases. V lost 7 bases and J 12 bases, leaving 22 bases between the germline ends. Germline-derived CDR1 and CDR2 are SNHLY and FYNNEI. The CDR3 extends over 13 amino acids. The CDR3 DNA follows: TGTGCCAGCACCCCGGAATGGACAGTTTATAGGTACTTC. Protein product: CASTPEWTVYRYF. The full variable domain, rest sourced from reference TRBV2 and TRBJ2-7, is EPEVTQTPSHQVTQMGQEVILRCVPISNHLYFYWYRQILGQKVEFLVSFYNNEISEKSEIFDDQFSVERPDGSNFTLKIRSTKLEDSAMYFCASTPEWTVYRYFGPGTRLTVT.

The CDR3 is CASSRPLAGDTDTQYF. In nucleotides, the CDR3 is TGTGCCAGCAGCCGCCCACTAGCGGGGGACACAGATACGCAGTATTTT. The chain has TRBV2 and TRBJ2-3, with TRBD2 identical over 11 bases. The CDR3 is 16 amino acids. V was pared by 6 bases and J by 2 bases, with 7 bases of the junction left unmatched. In germline, CDR1 is SNHLY, CDR2 FYNNEI.